The next 17 T cell receptor beta chains were all read from a single sample in a study of blood T cell repertoires in COVID-19 (dated by TCRdb to the early 2020s). To prepare the library, the immunoSEQ multiplex PCR assay was applied. The table comes from immuneACCESS by way of TCRdb, which keeps in-frame sequences with V and J called. Part of the clones is missing from these tables; in studies checked, under half for an unresolved V gene and the rest for unknown reasons. This sample has 300,000 to 350,000 clones in its table, and around 90% of those were observed once. The biggest ten clones account for 2.9% of the sample. Sequenced input: peripheral blood. The receptors were gathered from a woman aged 25 to 45 with COVID-19, enrolled during active disease.

The rearrangement links TRBV10-2 to TRBJ1-1, with a tentative D call TRBD1 (6 bases). Trimming removed 8 bases at V and 6 bases at J, with 19 bases between. The CDR3 loop spans 14 amino acids. CDR1 is WSHSY, CDR2 SAAADI, per germline. The CDR3 loop is CASREQGFDAEAFF. The CDR3 nucleotides are TGCGCCAGCCGGGAACAGGGATTTGACGCTGAAGCTTTCTTT.

The rearrangement links TRBV7-6 to TRBJ1-1; TRBD1 aligns across 10 bases. The germline V gene has CDR1 SGHVS and CDR2 FNYEAQ. The CDR3 length is 14 residues. Trimming at V came to 4 bases and at J to 5 bases, leaving 4 bases not matched to a gene. Here the CDR3 reads CASSSGTGETEAFF. CDR3 DNA sequence: TGTGCCAGCAGCTCGGGGACAGGGGAAACTGAAGCTTTCTTT. The variable domain in full, completed from reference TRBV7-6 and TRBJ1-1, reads GAGVSQSPRYKVTKRGQDVALRCDPISGHVSLYWYRQALGQGPEFLTYFNYEAQQDKSGLPNDRFSAERPEGSISTLTIQRTEQRDSAMYRCASSSGTGETEAFFGQGTRLTVV.

This chain links TRBV4-1 with TRBJ2-7; TRBD1 matches 8 bases. This CDR3 region has 15 residues. CDR1 and CDR2 (germline): MGHRA, YSYEKL. The V gene end was trimmed by 2 bases and the J gene end by 3 bases; junction bases not matched to a gene: 6. The CDR3 DNA is TGCGCCAGCAGCCAACAGGGGGCGAGTTACTACGAGCAGTACTTC. Protein sequence: CASSQQGASYYEQYF.

The V call is TRBV11-3, the J call TRBJ1-2; 10 bases agree with TRBD1. J lost 8 bases, V lost 5 bases, and 5 bases had no gene match. Germline V CDR1 and CDR2: SGHNT, YENEEA. The CDR3 covers 13 residues. CDR3 DNA sequence: TGTGCCAGCAGCCCCGGGACAGGGGACGGCTACACCTTC. Its translation: CASSPGTGDGYTF.

V gene TRBV5-4 combines with J gene TRBJ2-3; no clear D gene. The CDR3 length is 13 residues. Trimming pared 2 bases from V and 3 bases from J, leaving 7 bases between. Germline V gene sequence: CDR1 SGHNT, CDR2 YYREEE (reference sequence). The CDR3 DNA is TGTGCCAGCAGCTTCCCCACTACAGATACGCAGTATTTT. Amino acid sequence: CASSFPTTDTQYF.

The CDR3 DNA follows: TGTGCCAGCAGCTCCTTTCATGCGGGACAGCCCCAGCATTTT. It specifies CASSSFHAGQPQHF. The chain recombines TRBV27 with TRBJ1-5; D gene unclear. V lost 6 bases, J lost 7 bases, and 16 bases lay in between. Germline CDR1 reads MNHEY; CDR2 reads SMNVEV (reference sequence). This CDR3 region has 14 residues.

This clone was recorded only once. The rearrangement links TRBV4-1 to TRBJ2-5, with TRBD1 matching over 7 bases. The CDR3 totals 16 residues. Germline values: CDR1 MGHRA, CDR2 YSYEKL. V was clipped by 6 bases and J by 5 bases; unmatched bases: 15. This CDR3 reads CASSPALTGYQETQYF. CDR3 nucleotide sequence: TGCGCCAGCAGTCCAGCCCTGACAGGGTATCAGGAGACCCAGTACTTC.

The chain recombines TRBV5-1 with TRBJ1-6; D gene uncertain. In germline, CDR1 is SGHRS, CDR2 YFSETQ. Trimming left V 0 bases short and J 10 bases short, with 29 bases between. The CDR3 loop spans 20 amino acids. This CDR3 reads CASSLGRAGTAGTFGSPLHF. The CDR3 DNA reads as TGCGCCAGCAGCTTGGGACGCGCGGGTACCGCCGGTACCTTCGGGTCACCCCTCCACTTT.

This chain connects TRBV6-1 to TRBJ2-5, with a weak D call TRBD2 (7 bases). Germline V gives CDR1 MNHNS, CDR2 SASEGT. The CDR3 runs 18 residues. Trimming took 1 base from V and 1 from J, leaving 19 bases between them. The CDR3 DNA is TGTGCCAGCAGTGAAGGGAAGGGGGGGGGAAACGGCCAAGAGACCCAGTACTTC. This translates into CASSEGKGGGNGQETQYF.

The rearrangement links TRBV2 to TRBJ2-5; TRBD1 agrees at 7 bases. Per germline, CDR1 SNHLY and CDR2 FYNNEI. V was clipped by 7 bases and J by 3 bases; unmatched bases: 5. This CDR3 contains 13 residues. This chain's CDR3 is CASNRGGEETQYF. The CDR3 bases are TGTGCCAGCAACAGAGGGGGCGAAGAGACCCAGTACTTC.

V gene TRBV12-3 or TRBV12-4 combines with J gene TRBJ1-2; D is ambiguous. The CDR3 runs to 12 residues. V was pared by 2 bases and J by 7 bases, with 8 bases between. The CDR3 loop reads CASSLLGAGYTF. DNA of the CDR3: TGTGCCAGCAGTTTACTGGGCGCTGGCTACACCTTC.

The rearrangement joins TRBV11-3 to TRBJ2-3, with 11 bases lining up with TRBD2. The CDR3 has 16 amino acids. Germline V gene lookup returns CDR1 SGHNT and CDR2 YENEEA. Germline trimming cut 5 bases from V and 2 bases from J; bases unmatched to any gene: 6. Written as DNA, the CDR3 is TGTGCCAGCAGCAAATTAGCGGGAGGGAACACAGATACGCAGTATTTT. It encodes CASSKLAGGNTDTQYF.

This chain links TRBV7-8 with TRBJ1-4; the D gene is possibly TRBD1 (6 bases). V gave up 8 bases and J gave up 0 bases, with 13 bases separating them. Germline-derived CDR1 and CDR2 are SGHVS and FQNEAQ. This CDR3 spans 15 amino acids. The CDR3 coding sequence is TGTGCCAGCGCTGGGGGCGCCGCAACTAATGAAAAACTGTTTTTT. This encodes CASAGGAATNEKLFF.

The chain uses TRBV5-6 and TRBJ1-5; no definite D call. The germline V gene has CDR1 SGHDT and CDR2 YYEEEE. The CDR3 is 15 amino acids. V was shortened by 0 bases and J by 0 bases, with 7 bases between the two germline ends. The DNA of the CDR3 is TGTGCCAGCAGCTTGGGGAGAGGTAGCAATCAGCCCCAGCATTTT. It yields the protein CASSLGRGSNQPQHF.

This clone was observed a single time. The sample holds other DNA sequences that translate to the same CDR3. CDR3: CASSSRDEQYF. The CDR3, as DNA: TGCGCCAGCAGCTCGCGCGACGAGCAGTACTTC. V gene TRBV5-1 combines with J gene TRBJ2-7; no clear D gene. V was cut by 3 bases and J by 5 bases, with 6 bases left in between. Germline V CDR1 and CDR2: SGHRS, YFSETQ. The CDR3 runs 11 residues.

The chain combines TRBV11-2 with TRBJ1-4; 8 bases are shared with TRBD1. The germline V gene encodes CDR1 SGHAT and CDR2 FQNNGV. The V segment lost 5 bases and the J segment 5 bases; nucleotides outside the gene matches: 4. This CDR3 contains 14 residues. The CDR3 DNA reads as TGTGCCAGCAGCCCGACAGGGGTAAATGAAAAACTGTTTTTT. Its protein is CASSPTGVNEKLFF.

The rearrangement uses TRBV18 and TRBJ1-5; D perhaps matches TRBD1 (6 bases). The CDR3 contains 14 residues. Germline loops: CDR1 KGHSH, CDR2 LQKENI. The ends were cut back, 2 bases at V and 8 bases at J, with 13 bases in the middle. For the CDR3, the DNA is TGTGCCAGCTCACCAAGTGGGGGCATGGAGCCCCAGCATTTT. Its protein is CASSPSGGMEPQHF. The full variable domain, completed using reference TRBV18 and TRBJ1-5, is NAGVMQNPRHLVRRRGQEARLRCSPMKGHSHVYWYRQLPEEGLKFMVYLQKENIIDESGMPKERFSAEFPKEGPSILRIQQVVRGDSAAYFCASSPSGGMEPQHFGDGTRLSIL.